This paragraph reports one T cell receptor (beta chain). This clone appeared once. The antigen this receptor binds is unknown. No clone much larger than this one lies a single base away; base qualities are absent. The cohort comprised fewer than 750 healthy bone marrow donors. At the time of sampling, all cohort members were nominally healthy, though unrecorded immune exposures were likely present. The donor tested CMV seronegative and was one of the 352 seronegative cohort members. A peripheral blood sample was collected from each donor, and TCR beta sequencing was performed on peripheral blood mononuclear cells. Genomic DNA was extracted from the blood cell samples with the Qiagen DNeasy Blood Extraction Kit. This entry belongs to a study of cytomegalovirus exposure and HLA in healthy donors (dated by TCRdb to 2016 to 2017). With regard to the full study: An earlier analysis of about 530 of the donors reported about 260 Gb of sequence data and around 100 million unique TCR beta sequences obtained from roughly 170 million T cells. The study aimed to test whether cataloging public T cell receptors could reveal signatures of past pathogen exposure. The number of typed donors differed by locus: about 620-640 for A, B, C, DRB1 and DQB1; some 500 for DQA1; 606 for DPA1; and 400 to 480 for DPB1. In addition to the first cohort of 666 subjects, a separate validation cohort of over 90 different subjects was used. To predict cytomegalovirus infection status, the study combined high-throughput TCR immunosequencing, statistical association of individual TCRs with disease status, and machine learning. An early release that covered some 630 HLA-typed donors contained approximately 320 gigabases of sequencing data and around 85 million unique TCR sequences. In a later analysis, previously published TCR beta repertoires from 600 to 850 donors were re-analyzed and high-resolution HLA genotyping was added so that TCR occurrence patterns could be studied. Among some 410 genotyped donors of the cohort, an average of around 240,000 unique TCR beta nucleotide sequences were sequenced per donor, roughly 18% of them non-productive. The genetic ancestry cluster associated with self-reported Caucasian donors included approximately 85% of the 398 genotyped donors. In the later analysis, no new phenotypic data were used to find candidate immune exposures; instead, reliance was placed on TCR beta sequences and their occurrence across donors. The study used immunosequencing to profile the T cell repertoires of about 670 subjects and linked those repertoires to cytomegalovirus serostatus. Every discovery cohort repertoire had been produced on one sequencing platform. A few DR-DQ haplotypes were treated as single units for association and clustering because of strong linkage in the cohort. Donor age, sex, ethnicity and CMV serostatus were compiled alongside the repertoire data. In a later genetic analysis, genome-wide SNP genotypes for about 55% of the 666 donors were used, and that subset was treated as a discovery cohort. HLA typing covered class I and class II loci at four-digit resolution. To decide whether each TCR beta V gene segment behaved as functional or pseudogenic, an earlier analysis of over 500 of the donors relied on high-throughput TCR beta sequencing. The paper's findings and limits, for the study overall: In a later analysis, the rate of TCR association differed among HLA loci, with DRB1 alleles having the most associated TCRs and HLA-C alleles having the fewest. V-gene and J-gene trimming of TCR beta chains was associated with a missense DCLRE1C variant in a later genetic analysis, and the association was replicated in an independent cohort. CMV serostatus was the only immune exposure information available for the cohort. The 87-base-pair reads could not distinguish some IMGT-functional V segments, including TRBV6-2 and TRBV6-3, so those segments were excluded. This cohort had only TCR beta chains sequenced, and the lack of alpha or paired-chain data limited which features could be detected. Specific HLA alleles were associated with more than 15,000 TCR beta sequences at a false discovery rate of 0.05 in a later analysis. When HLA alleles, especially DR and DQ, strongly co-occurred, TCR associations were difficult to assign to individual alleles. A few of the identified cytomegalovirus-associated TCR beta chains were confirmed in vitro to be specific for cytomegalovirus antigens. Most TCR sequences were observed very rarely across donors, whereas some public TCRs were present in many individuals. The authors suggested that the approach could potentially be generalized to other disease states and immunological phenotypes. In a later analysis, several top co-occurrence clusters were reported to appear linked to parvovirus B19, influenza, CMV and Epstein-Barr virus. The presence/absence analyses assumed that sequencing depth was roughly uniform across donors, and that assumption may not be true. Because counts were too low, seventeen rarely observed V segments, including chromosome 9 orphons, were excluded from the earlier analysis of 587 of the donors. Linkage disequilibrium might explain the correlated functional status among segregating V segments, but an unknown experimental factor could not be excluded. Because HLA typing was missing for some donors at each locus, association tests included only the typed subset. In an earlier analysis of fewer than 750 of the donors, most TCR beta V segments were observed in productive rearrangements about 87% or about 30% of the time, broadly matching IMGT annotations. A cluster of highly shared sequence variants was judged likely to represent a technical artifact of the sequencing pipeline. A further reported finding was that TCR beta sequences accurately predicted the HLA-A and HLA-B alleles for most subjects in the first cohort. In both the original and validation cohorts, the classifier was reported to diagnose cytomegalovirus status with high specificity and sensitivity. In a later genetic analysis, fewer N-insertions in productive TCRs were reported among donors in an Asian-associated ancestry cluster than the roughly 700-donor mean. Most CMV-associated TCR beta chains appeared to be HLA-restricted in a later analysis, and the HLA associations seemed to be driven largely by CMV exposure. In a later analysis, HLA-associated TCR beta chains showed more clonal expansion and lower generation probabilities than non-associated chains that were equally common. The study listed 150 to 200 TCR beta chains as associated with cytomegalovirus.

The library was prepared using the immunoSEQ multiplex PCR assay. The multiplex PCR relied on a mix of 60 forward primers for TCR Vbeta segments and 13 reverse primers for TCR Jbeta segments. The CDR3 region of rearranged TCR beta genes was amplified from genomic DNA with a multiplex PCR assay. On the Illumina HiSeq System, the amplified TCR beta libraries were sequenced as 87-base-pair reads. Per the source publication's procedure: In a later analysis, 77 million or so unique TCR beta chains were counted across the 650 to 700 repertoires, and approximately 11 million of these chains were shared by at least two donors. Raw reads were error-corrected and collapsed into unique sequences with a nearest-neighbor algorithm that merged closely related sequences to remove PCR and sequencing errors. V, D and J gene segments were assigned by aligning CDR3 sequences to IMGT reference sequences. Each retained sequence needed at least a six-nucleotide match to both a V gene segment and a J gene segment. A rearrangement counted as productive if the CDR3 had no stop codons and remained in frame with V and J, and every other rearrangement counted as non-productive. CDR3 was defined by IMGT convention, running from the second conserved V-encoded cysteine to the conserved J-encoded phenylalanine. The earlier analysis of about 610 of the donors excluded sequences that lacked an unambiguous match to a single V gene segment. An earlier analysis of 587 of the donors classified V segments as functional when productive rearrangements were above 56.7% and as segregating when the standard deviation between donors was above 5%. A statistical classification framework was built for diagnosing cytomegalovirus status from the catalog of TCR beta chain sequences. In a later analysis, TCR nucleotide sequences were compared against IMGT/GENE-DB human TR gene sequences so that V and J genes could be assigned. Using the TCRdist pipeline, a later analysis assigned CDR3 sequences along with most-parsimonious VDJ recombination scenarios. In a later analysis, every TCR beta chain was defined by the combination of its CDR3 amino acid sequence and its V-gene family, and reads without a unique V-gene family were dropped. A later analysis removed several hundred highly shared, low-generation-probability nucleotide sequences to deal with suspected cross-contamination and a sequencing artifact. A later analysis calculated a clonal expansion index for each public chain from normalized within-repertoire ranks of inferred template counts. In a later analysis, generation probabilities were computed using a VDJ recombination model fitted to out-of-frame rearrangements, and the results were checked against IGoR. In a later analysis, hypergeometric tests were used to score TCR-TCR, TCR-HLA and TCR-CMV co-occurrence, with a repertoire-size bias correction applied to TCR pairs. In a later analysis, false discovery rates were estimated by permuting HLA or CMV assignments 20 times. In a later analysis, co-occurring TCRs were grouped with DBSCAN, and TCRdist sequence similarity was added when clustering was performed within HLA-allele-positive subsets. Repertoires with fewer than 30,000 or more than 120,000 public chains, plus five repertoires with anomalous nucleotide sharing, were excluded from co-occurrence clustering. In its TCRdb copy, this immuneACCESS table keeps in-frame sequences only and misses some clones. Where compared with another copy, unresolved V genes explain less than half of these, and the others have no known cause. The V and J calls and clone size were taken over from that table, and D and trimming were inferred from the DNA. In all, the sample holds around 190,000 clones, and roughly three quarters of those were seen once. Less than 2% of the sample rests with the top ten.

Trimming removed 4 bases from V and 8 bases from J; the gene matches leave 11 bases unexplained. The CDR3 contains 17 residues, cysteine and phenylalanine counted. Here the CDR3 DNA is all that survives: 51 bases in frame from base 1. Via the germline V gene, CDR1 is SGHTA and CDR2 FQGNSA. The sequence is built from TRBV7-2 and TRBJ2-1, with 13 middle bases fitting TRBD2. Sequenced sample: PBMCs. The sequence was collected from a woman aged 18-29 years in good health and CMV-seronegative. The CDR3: CASSSGLAGEISDEQFF. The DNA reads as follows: TGTGCCAGCAGCTCCGGACTAGCGGGAGAAATTTCGGATGAGCAGTTCTTC.